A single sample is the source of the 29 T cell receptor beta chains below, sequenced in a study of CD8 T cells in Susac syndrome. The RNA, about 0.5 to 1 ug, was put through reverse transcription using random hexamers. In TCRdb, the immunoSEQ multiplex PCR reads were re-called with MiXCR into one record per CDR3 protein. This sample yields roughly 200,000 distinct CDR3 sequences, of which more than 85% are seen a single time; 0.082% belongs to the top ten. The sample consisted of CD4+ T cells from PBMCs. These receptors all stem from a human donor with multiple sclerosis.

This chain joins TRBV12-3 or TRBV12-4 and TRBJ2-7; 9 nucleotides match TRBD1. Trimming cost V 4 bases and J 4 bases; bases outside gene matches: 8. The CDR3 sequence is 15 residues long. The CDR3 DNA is TGTGCCAGCAGTTCCACAGGGGGCTGGGCGTACGAGCAGTACTTC. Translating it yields CASSSTGGWAYEQYF.

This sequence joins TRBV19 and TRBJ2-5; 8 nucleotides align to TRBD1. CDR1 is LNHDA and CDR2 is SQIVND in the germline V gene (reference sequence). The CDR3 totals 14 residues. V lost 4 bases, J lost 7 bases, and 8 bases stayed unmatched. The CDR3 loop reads CASSTTGARGTQYF. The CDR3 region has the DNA TGTGCCAGTAGTACGACAGGGGCTCGGGGGACCCAGTACTTC.

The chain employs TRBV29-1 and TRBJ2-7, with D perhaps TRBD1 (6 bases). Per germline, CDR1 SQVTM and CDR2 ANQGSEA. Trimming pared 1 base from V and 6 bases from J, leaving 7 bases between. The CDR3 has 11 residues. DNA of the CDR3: TGCAGCGTTGAAGGAGGGGGCGAGCAGTACTTC. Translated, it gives CSVEGGGEQYF.

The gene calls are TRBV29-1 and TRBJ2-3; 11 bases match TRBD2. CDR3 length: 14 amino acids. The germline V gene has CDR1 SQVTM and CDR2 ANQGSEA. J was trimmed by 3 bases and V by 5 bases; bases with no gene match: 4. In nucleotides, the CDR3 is TGCAGCGTTTTAGCGGGGGGGCCGACAGATACGCAGTATTTT. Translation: CSVLAGGPTDTQYF.

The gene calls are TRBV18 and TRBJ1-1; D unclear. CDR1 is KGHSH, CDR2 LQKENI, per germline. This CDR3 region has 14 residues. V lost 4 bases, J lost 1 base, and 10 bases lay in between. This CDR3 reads CASSQFLQNTEAFF. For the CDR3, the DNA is TGTGCCAGCTCACAATTCCTCCAGAACACTGAAGCTTTCTTT. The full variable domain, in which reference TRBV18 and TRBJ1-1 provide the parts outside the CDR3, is NAGVMQNPRHLVRRRGQEARLRCSPMKGHSHVYWYRQLPEEGLKFMVYLQKENIIDESGMPKERFSAEFPKEGPSILRIQQVVRGDSAAYFCASSQFLQNTEAFFGQGTRLTVV.

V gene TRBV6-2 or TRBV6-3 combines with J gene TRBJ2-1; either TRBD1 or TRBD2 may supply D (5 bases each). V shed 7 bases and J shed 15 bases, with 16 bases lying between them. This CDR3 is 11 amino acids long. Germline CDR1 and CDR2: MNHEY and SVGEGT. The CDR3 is CASTDRDGTFF. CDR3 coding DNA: TGTGCCAGCACCGACCGGGACGGAACGTTCTTC.

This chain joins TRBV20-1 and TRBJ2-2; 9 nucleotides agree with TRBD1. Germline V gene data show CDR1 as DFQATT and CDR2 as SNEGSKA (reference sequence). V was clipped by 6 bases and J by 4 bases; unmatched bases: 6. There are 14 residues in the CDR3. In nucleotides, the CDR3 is TGCAGTGCGGCGCGACAGGGGGGCACCGGGGAGCTGTTTTTT. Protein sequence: CSAARQGGTGELFF.

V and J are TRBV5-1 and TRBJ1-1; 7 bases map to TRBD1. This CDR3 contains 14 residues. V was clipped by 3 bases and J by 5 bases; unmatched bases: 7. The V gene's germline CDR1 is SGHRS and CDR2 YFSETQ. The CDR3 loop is CASSSGTRGTEAFF. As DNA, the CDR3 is TGCGCCAGCAGCTCCGGGACCAGGGGGACTGAAGCTTTCTTT.

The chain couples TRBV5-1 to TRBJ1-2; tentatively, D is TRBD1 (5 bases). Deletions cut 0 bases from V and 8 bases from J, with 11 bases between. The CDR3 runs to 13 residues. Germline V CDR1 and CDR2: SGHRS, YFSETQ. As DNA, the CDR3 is TGCGCCAGCAGCTTGGAACTGGGGCTAGGCTACACCTTC. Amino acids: CASSLELGLGYTF.

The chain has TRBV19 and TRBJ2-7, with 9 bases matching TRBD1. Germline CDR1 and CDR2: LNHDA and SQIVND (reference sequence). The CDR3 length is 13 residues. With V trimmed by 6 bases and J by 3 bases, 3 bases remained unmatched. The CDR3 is CASSQTGGYEQYF. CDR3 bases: TGTGCCAGTAGCCAGACAGGGGGCTACGAGCAGTACTTC.

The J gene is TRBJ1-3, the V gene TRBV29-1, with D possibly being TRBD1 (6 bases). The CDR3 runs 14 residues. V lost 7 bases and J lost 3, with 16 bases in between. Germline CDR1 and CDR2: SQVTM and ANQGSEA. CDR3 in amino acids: CSAGEQGYGNTIYF. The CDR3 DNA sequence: TGCAGCGCGGGTGAACAGGGATATGGAAACACCATATATTTT.

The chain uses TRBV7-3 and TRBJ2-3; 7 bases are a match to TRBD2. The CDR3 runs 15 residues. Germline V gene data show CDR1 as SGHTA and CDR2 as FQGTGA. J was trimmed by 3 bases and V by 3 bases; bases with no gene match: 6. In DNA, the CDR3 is TGTGCCAGCAGCTTGGGACGGACTAGGACAGATACGCAGTATTTT. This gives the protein CASSLGRTRTDTQYF.

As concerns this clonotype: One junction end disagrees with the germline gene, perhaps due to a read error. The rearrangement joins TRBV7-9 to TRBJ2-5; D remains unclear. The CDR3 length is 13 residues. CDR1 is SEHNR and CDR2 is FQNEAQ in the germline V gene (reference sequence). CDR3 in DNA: TGTGCTAGCAGCTTTGGGATCCAAGAGACCCAGTACTTC. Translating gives CASSFGIQETQYF.

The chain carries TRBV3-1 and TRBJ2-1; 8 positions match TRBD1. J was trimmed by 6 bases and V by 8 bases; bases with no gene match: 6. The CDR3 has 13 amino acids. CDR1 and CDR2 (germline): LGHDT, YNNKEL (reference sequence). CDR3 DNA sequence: TGTGCCAGCCGGGGCAGGGGGCTCAATGAGCAGTTCTTC. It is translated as CASRGRGLNEQFF.

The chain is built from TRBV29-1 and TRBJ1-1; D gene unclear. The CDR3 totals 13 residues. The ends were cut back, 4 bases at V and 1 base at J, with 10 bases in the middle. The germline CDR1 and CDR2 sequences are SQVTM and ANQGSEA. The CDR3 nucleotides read TGCAGCGTTGCGGACGGGCGGAACACTGAAGCTTTCTTT. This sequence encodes CSVADGRNTEAFF.

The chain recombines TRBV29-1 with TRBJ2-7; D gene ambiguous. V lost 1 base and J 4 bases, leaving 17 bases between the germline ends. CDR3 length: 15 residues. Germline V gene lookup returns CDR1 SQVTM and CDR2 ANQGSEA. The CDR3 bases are TGCAGCGTTGAAGGAGACCCAGACTCAATATACGAGCAGTACTTC. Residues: CSVEGDPDSIYEQYF.

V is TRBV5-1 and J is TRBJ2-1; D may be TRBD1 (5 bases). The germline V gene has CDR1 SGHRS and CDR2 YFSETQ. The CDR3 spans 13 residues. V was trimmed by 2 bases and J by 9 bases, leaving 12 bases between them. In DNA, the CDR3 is TGCGCCAGCAGCTTCACAGGTTCATCTGAGCAGTTCTTC. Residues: CASSFTGSSEQFF.

Here the CDR3 reads CSAKQGFTEAFF. CDR3 in DNA: TGCAGTGCCAAACAGGGATTCACTGAAGCTTTCTTT. V gene TRBV20-1 combines with J gene TRBJ1-1, with D perhaps TRBD1 (6 bases). Germline V gene sequence: CDR1 DFQATT, CDR2 SNEGSKA (reference sequence). The length of the CDR3 is 12 residues. V was trimmed by 6 bases and J by 4 bases, leaving 12 bases between them.

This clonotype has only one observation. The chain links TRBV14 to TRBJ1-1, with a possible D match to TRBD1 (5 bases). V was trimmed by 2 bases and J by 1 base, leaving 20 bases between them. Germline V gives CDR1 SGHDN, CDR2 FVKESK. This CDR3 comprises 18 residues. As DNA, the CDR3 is TGTGCCAGCAGCCAACCAATACGGGGAGGGACGGGGAACACTGAAGCTTTCTTT. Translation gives CASSQPIRGGTGNTEAFF.

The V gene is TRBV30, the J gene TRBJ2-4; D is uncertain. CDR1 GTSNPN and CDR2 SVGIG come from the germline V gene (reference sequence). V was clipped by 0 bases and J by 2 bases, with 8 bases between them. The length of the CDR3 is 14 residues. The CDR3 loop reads CAWSVSASKNIQYF. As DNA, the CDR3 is TGTGCCTGGAGTGTAAGTGCATCCAAAAACATTCAGTACTTC.

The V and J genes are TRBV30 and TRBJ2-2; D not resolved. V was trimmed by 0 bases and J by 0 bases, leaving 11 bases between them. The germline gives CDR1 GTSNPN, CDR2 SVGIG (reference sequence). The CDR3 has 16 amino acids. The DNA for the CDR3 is TGTGCCTGGAGTGTACGATGGGGATCGAACACCGGGGAGCTGTTTTTT. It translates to CAWSVRWGSNTGELFF.

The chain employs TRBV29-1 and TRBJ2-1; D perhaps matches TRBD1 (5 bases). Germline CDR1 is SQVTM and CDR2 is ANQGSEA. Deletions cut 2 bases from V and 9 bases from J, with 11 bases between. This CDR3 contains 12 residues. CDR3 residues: CSVESRTSEQFF. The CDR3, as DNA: TGCAGCGTTGAAAGCCGGACAAGTGAGCAGTTCTTC.

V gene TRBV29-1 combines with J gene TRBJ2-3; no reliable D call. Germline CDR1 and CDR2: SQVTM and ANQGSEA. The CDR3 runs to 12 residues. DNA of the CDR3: TGCAGGGCGCCGGATTGCACAGATACGCAGTATTTT. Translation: CRAPDCTDTQYF.

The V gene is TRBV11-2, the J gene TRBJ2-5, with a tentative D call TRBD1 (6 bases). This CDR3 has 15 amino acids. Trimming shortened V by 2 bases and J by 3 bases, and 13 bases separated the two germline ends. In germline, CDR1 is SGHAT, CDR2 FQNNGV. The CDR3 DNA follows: TGTGCCAGCAGCTTAACGCCAGGGGTAGAAGAGACCCAGTACTTC. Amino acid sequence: CASSLTPGVEETQYF. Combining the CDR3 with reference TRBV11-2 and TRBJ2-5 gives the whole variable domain EAGVAQSPRYKIIEKRQSVAFWCNPISGHATLYWYQQILGQGPKLLIQFQNNGVVDDSQLPKDRFSAERLKGVDSTLKIQPAKLEDSAVYLCASSLTPGVEETQYFGPGTRLLVL.

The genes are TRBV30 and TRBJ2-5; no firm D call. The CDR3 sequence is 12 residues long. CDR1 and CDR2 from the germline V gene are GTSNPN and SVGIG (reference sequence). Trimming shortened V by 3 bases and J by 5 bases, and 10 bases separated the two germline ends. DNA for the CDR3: TGTGCCTGGAGCCGGGCTTCGGAGACCCAGTACTTC. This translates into CAWSRASETQYF. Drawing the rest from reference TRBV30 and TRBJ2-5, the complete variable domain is SQTIHQWPATLVQPVGSPLSLECTVEGTSNPNLYWYRQAAGRGLQLLFYSVGIGQISSEVPQNLSASRPQDRQFILSSKKLLLSDSGFYLCAWSRASETQYFGPGTRLLVL.

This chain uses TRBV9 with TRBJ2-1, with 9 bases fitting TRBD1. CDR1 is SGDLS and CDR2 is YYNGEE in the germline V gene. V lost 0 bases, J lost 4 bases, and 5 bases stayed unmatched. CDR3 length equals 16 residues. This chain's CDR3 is CASSVDPGTGYNEQFF. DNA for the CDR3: TGTGCCAGCAGCGTAGATCCGGGGACAGGGTACAATGAGCAGTTCTTC.

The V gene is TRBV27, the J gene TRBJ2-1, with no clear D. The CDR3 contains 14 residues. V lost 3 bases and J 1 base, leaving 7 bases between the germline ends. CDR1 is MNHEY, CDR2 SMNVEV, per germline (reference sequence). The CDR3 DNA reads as TGTGCCAGCAGTTTCGGCGGTTCCTACAATGAGCAGTTCTTC. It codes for CASSFGGSYNEQFF.

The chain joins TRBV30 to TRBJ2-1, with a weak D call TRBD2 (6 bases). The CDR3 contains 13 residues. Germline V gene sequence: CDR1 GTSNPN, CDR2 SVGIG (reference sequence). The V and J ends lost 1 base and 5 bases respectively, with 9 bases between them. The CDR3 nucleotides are TGTGCCTGGAGTGCCGGGGGTGACAATGAGCAGTTCTTC. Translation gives CAWSAGGDNEQFF.

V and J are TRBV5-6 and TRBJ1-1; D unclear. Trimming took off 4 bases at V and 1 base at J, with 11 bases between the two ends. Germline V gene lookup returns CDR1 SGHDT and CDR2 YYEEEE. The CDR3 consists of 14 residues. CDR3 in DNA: TGTGCCAGCAGCAATGTTGGGTCGAACACTGAAGCTTTCTTT. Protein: CASSNVGSNTEAFF.